This record covers a single T cell receptor (beta chain). The target antigen is unknown. Sequencing was performed with immunoSEQ multiplex PCR; in TCRdb, only in-frame clones are kept and a portion is missing. This table has roughly 100,000 clones, 75% to 95% appearing once. This sample is drawn from a study of graft-versus-host responses after intestinal transplantation. In the study overall: Transplantation in recipients was multivisceral, liver-intestinal, or isolated intestinal. Study results and limitations: Subjects displaying graft-donor T cell macrochimerism possessed elevated graft-versus-host to host-versus-graft clonal ratios inside allografts. The highest levels of circulating GvH clones went along with early declines in HvG clones after transplant.

The germline V and J ends were trimmed by 2 bases and 3 bases, with 5 bases remaining between them. The germline CDR1 and CDR2 sequences are GTSNPN and SVGIG (reference sequence). The CDR3 has 11 amino acids. The rearrangement links TRBV30 to TRBJ2-7; D gene unclear. The source material was unstimulated CD4+ T cells sorted from spleen or lymph node cells, sampled before transplant. This clonotype was sampled from a human donor who was the organ donor for an intestinal transplant. The CDR3 here is CAWSSLYEQYF. DNA of the CDR3: TGTGCCTGGAGTTCCCTCTACGAGCAGTACTTC. The whole variable domain, remainder taken from reference TRBV30 and TRBJ2-7, is SQTIHQWPATLVQPVGSPLSLECTVEGTSNPNLYWYRQAAGRGLQLLFYSVGIGQISSEVPQNLSASRPQDRQFILSSKKLLLSDSGFYLCAWSSLYEQYFGPGTRLTVT.